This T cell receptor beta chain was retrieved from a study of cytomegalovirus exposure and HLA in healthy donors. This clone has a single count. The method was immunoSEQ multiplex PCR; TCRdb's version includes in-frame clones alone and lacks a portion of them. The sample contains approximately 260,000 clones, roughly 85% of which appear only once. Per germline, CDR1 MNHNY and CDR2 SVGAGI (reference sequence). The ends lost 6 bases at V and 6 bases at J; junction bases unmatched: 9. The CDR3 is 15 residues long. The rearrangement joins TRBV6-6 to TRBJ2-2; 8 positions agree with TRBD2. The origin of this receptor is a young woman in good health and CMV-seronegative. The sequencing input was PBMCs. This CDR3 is CASSTGTSYAGELFF. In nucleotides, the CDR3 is TGTGCCAGCAGCACTGGGACTAGTTATGCCGGGGAGCTGTTTTTT.